These 5 T cell receptor beta chains were all obtained from the same sample, sequenced in a study of lymphopenia after photon versus proton radiotherapy. TCRdb's copy holds only in-frame clones and misses some; the assay was immunoSEQ multiplex PCR. The repertoire includes tens of thousands of clones, about 83% of them detected once, and just under 30% sits in the top ten. Sequenced material: peripheral blood, taken from a patient treated with photon-based radiotherapy. These receptors came from a man aged 50 to 59 with gastric cancer.

The rearrangement links TRBV5-1 to TRBJ1-1; a weak D match, TRBD1 (5 bases). Germline lookup yields CDR1 SGHRS and CDR2 YFSETQ. This CDR3 has 16 residues. The germline V and J ends were trimmed by 0 bases and 1 base, with 13 bases remaining between them. CDR3 protein: CASSLGVAGPNTEAFF. The DNA of the CDR3 is TGCGCCAGCAGCTTGGGAGTGGCAGGGCCGAACACTGAAGCTTTCTTT. Using reference TRBV5-1 and TRBJ1-1 for the parts outside the CDR3, the full variable domain is KAGVTQTPRYLIKTRGQQVTLSCSPISGHRSVSWYQQTPGQGLQFLFEYFSETQRNKGNFPGRFSGRQFSNSRSEMNVSTLELGDSALYLCASSLGVAGPNTEAFFGQGTRLTVV.

This chain links TRBV2 with TRBJ1-3, with a tentative D call TRBD1 (6 bases). CDR3 size: 15 residues. Per the germline V gene, CDR1 is SNHLY and CDR2 is FYNNEI. V shed 6 bases and J shed 0 bases, with 12 bases lying between them. CDR3: CASSLTGTSGNTIYF. The DNA for the CDR3 is TGTGCCAGCAGCCTAACAGGGACCTCTGGAAACACCATATATTTT.

The CDR3 nucleotides are TGTGCCAGCAGCAAAGAAAGGACTAGCGGGAGAACCTACAATGAGCAGTTCTTC. Its translation: CASSKERTSGRTYNEQFF. The chain uses TRBV21-1 and TRBJ2-1; no DNA check was done on the table's D call, TRBD2. TRBV21-1 is a pseudogene segment. This CDR3 comprises 18 residues.

This clone has ten or more counts. The identical CDR3 is also encoded by other nucleotide sequences in the sample. This chain links TRBV6-9 with TRBJ2-7; 7 bases map to TRBD1. The CDR3 covers 15 residues. Unmatched junction bases numbered 6, after V lost 3 bases and J lost 1 base. Germline values: CDR1 MNHGY, CDR2 SVAAGI. The CDR3 sequence is CASSYEAGGSYEQYF. The CDR3 nucleotides read TGTGCCAGCAGTTACGAAGCAGGGGGTTCCTACGAGCAGTACTTC.

A note on this clone: The junction does not match germline at one end; this may be a read error. This chain links TRBV2 with TRBJ2-7; 9 bases are shared with TRBD1. CDR1 is SNHLY and CDR2 is FYNNEI in the germline V gene. The CDR3 is 12 residues long. CDR3: CASSRTGAHWDF. For the CDR3, the DNA is TGTGCCAGCAGCAGGACAGGGGCCCATTGGGACTTC.